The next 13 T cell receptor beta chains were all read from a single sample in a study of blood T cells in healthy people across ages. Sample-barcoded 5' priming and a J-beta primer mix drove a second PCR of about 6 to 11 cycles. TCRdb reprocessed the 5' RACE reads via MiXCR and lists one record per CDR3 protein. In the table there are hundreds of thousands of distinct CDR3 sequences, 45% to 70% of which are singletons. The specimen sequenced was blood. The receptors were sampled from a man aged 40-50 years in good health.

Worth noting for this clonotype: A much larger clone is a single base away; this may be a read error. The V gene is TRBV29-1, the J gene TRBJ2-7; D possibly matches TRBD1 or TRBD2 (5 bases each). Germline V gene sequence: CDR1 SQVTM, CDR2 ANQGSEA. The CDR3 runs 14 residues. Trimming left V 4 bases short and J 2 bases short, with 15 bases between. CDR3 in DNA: TGCAGCGTTGGAGCCTCGGGGACCCCCTACGAGCAGTACTTC. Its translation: CSVGASGTPYEQYF.

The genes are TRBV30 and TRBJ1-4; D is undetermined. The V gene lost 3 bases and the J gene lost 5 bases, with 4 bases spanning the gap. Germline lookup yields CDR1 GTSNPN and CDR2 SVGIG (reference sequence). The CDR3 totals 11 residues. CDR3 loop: CAWRWNEKLFF. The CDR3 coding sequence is TGTGCCTGGAGGTGGAATGAAAAACTGTTTTTT.

The CDR3 loop is CASSLDLSTDTQYF. CDR3 DNA: TGTGCCAGCAGTTTGGACCTTAGCACAGATACGCAGTATTTT. This sequence joins TRBV27 and TRBJ2-3; no firm D call. The ends were cut back, 3 bases at V and 0 bases at J, with 7 bases in the middle. Germline loops: CDR1 MNHEY, CDR2 SMNVEV (reference sequence). This CDR3 contains 14 residues.

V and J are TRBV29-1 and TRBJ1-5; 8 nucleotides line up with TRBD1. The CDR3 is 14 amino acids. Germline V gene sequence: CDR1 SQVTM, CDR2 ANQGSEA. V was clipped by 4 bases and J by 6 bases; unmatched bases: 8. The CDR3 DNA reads TGCAGCGTTGGGGGACAGGAGGGAGGTCAGCCCCAGCATTTT. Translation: CSVGGQEGGQPQHF.

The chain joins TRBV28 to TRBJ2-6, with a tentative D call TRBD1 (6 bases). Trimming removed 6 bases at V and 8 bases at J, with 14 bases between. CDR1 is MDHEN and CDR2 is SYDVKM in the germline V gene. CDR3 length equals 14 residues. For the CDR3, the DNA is TGTGCCAGCAGAGAGGGAGACAGGTCCAACGTCCTGACTTTC. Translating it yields CASREGDRSNVLTF.

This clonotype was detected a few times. The DNA of the CDR3 is TGCAGTGCTCAGGCTTGGGGGGGCCAAGAGACCCAGTACTTC. Encoded protein: CSAQAWGGQETQYF. The genes are TRBV20-1 and TRBJ2-5; 7 positions agree with TRBD2. CDR1 is DFQATT, CDR2 SNEGSKA, per germline (reference sequence). CDR3 length: 14 residues. V shed 5 bases and J 1 base; nucleotides not matched to a gene: 7.

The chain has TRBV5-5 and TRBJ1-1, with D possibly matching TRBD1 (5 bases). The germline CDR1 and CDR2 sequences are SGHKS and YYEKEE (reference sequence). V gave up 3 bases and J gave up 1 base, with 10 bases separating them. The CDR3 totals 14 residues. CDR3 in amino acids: CASSWGVGNTEAFF. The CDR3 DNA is TGTGCCAGCAGCTGGGGGGTAGGGAACACTGAAGCTTTCTTT.

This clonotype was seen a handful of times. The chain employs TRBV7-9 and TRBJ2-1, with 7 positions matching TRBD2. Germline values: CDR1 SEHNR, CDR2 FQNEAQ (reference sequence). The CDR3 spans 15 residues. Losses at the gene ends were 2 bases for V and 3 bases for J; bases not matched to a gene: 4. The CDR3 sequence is CASSLSASGYNEQFF. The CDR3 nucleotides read TGTGCCAGCAGCTTAAGTGCTAGCGGCTACAATGAGCAGTTCTTC.

The CDR3 here is CASRKPGGADTEAFF. CDR3 in DNA: TGTGCCAGCCGCAAACCAGGGGGGGCCGACACTGAAGCTTTCTTT. V and J are TRBV6-5 and TRBJ1-1; 7 positions agree with TRBD1. Germline V CDR1 and CDR2: MNHEY, SVGAGI. J was trimmed by 3 bases and V by 8 bases; bases with no gene match: 12. The CDR3 consists of 15 residues.

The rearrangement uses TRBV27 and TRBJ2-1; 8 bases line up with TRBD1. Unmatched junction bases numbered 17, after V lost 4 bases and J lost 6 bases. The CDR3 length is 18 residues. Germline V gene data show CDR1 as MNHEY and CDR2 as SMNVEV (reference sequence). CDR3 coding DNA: TGTGCCAGCAGTTCCCCCCGGCCCCTTGGCGGGACAGGCAATGAGCAGTTCTTC. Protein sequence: CASSSPRPLGGTGNEQFF.

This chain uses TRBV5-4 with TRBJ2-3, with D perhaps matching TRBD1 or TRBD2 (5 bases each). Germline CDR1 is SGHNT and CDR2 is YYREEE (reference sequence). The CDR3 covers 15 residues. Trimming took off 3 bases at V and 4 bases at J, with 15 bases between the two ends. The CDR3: CASSSGTPNPDTQYF. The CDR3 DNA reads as TGTGCCAGCAGCTCCGGGACCCCGAACCCAGATACGCAGTATTTT.

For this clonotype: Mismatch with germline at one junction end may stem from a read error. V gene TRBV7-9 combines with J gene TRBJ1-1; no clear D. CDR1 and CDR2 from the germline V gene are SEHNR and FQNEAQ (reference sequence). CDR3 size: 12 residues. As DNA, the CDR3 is TGTTCCAGCAGCATACAAGCTACTGAAGCTTTCTTT. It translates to CSSSIQATEAFF.

This CDR3 reads CSVRLSTDTQYF. CDR3 bases: TGCAGCGTCCGGCTGAGCACAGATACGCAGTATTTT. The chain recombines TRBV29-1 with TRBJ2-3; unclear D gene. Per the germline V gene, CDR1 is SQVTM and CDR2 is ANQGSEA. V was clipped by 6 bases and J by 0 bases, with 7 bases between them. CDR3 length: 12 amino acids.